The 14 T cell receptor beta chains reported below all come from one sample, sequenced in a study of Ad26.COV2.S vaccination and SARS-CoV-2 variants. Noted treatment: about 20 received Ad26.COV2.S at low or high dose, single or two shots; about 5 received placebo; per-sample allocation not given. Collection of samples fell on day 63 after the first vaccine or placebo injection. Libraries were prepared by immunoSEQ multiplex PCR; TCRdb keeps only in-frame clonotypes and omits some of them. Of approximately 300,000 clones listed, just under 85% are singletons. Sequences were derived from peripheral blood, sampled in a trial of Ad26.COV2.S vaccine versus placebo. The source of these receptors is a person between 18 and 65 years old who received the Ad26.COV2.S COVID-19 vaccine or a placebo.

The rearrangement joins TRBV3-1 (or the pseudogene TRBV3-2) to TRBJ1-3, with TRBD1 as a possible D gene (6 bases). CDR1 LGHDT and CDR2 YNNKEL come from the germline V gene (reference sequence). Trimming removed 5 bases from V and 9 bases from J, with 11 bases in between. The CDR3 extends over 12 amino acids. Here the CDR3 DNA reads TGTGCCAGCAGCTTACAGGGATCCACCATATATTTT. Protein sequence: CASSLQGSTIYF.

The chain links TRBV18 to TRBJ2-3; D is unclear. V was shortened by 1 base and J by 1 base, with 12 bases between the two germline ends. CDR1 KGHSH and CDR2 LQKENI come from the germline V gene. The CDR3 length is 16 residues. This CDR3 is CASSPLRVPGTDTQYF. In nucleotides, the CDR3 is TGTGCCAGCTCACCACTTAGAGTTCCCGGCACAGATACGCAGTATTTT.

V and J are TRBV5-1 and TRBJ1-2, with 10 positions matching TRBD1. The length of the CDR3 is 15 residues. With V trimmed by 0 bases and J by 2 bases, 1 base remained unmatched. Looked up from germline, CDR1 is SGHRS and CDR2 is YFSETQ. CDR3 residues: CASSLGDRGNYGYTF. CDR3 coding DNA: TGCGCCAGCAGCTTGGGGGACAGGGGAAACTATGGCTACACCTTC.

This clone was seen a handful of times. This sequence joins TRBV5-1 and TRBJ1-4; D unresolved. CDR1 is SGHRS, CDR2 YFSETQ, per germline. V was trimmed by 4 bases and J by 6 bases, leaving 10 bases between them. This CDR3 has 13 residues. DNA for the CDR3: TGCGCCAGCAGCCCGGACGGATATGAAAAACTGTTTTTT. Its translation: CASSPDGYEKLFF. The full variable domain, in which reference TRBV5-1 and TRBJ1-4 provide the parts outside the CDR3, is KAGVTQTPRYLIKTRGQQVTLSCSPISGHRSVSWYQQTPGQGLQFLFEYFSETQRNKGNFPGRFSGRQFSNSRSEMNVSTLELGDSALYLCASSPDGYEKLFFGSGTQLSVL.

This clone has a handful of counts. The V and J genes are TRBV7-6 and TRBJ2-7; D may be TRBD1 (6 bases). The germline gives CDR1 SGHVS, CDR2 FNYEAQ. The CDR3 has 15 amino acids. V shed 4 bases and J shed 4 bases, with 17 bases lying between them. The CDR3 DNA reads as TGTGCCAGCAGCTCTTGGGACAAAGGAGGTTACGAGCAGTACTTC. Its protein is CASSSWDKGGYEQYF.

The table lists this clone with a few counts. The V gene is TRBV19, the J gene TRBJ2-1, with TRBD2 matching 10 bases. J lost 9 bases, V lost 4 bases, and 6 bases had no gene match. This CDR3 is 14 amino acids long. CDR1 is LNHDA, CDR2 SQIVND, per germline (reference sequence). The CDR3 DNA follows: TGTGCCAGTAGTACTAGCGGGGGTCCCACTGAGCAGTTCTTC. This translates into CASSTSGGPTEQFF.

V is TRBV24-1 and J is TRBJ1-5; 7 bases align to TRBD1. The CDR3 is 16 residues long. V trimming: 4 bases; J trimming: 1 base; junction bases outside the gene matches: 6. In germline, CDR1 is KGHDR, CDR2 SFDVKD. DNA for the CDR3: TGTGCCACCAGTGACGCGACAGGGTTCAGCAATCAGCCCCAGCATTTT. Encoded protein: CATSDATGFSNQPQHF.

This clone was recorded once. This chain joins TRBV27 and TRBJ2-7, with 7 bases lining up with TRBD2. This CDR3 comprises 14 residues. V lost 5 bases and J lost 0; bases outside the gene matches: 4. Germline V gene sequence: CDR1 MNHEY, CDR2 SMNVEV (reference sequence). Here the CDR3 DNA reads TGTGCCAGCAGTAGCGGGGACCGCTCCTACGAGCAGTACTTC. Its translation is CASSSGDRSYEQYF.

The chain is built from TRBV3-1 (or the pseudogene TRBV3-2) and TRBJ2-3; D is perhaps TRBD2 (6 bases). Germline CDR1 is LGHDT and CDR2 is YNNKEL (reference sequence). This CDR3 contains 13 residues. Trimming shortened V by 6 bases and J by 1 base, and 8 bases separated the two germline ends. CDR3 sequence reads: CASRDYRTDTQYF. As DNA, the CDR3 is TGTGCCAGCAGGGACTATCGCACAGATACGCAGTATTTT.

V usage is TRBV28 and J usage is TRBJ1-3; D call uncertain. The CDR3 contains 15 residues. The V gene lost 0 bases and the J gene lost 0 bases, with 6 bases spanning the gap. Germline CDR1 reads MDHEN; CDR2 reads SYDVKM. CDR3 residues: CASSLWQLSGNTIYF. CDR3 coding DNA: TGTGCCAGCAGTTTATGGCAGCTCTCTGGAAACACCATATATTTT.

CDR3 residues: CASSLGGNGQPQHF. The CDR3 DNA sequence: TGTGCCAGCAGCTTAGGAGGAAATGGTCAGCCCCAGCATTTT. The chain is built from TRBV7-8 and TRBJ1-5; D unclear. Germline CDR1 SGHVS, CDR2 FQNEAQ. There are 14 residues in the CDR3. Trimming took off 1 base at V and 6 bases at J, with 10 bases between the two ends.

This sequence joins TRBV6-6 and TRBJ1-2; perhaps TRBD1 as D (6 bases). The CDR3 totals 14 residues. CDR1 is MNHNY and CDR2 is SVGAGI in the germline V gene (reference sequence). Trimming shortened V by 4 bases and J by 7 bases, and 16 bases separated the two germline ends. The CDR3 DNA reads TGTGCCAGCAGTTGGGGACAAGGGACCGGTGGCTACACCTTC. Translated, it gives CASSWGQGTGGYTF.

This chain connects TRBV29-1 to TRBJ2-5, with D unresolved. V lost 0 bases and J lost 4, with 9 bases in between. CDR1 SQVTM and CDR2 ANQGSEA come from the germline V gene. This CDR3 has 13 amino acids. CDR3 sequence reads: CSVEDLRRETQYF. CDR3 DNA sequence: TGCAGCGTTGAAGATCTTAGGCGAGAGACCCAGTACTTC.

A note on this clone: The sample has other DNA sequences that encode this CDR3 too. The V call is TRBV5-1, the J call TRBJ2-7, with 12 positions matching TRBD2. This CDR3 is 15 amino acids long. Germline V gene lookup returns CDR1 SGHRS and CDR2 YFSETQ. The V segment lost 3 bases and the J segment 2 bases; nucleotides outside the gene matches: 3. CDR3 sequence reads: CASSSLAGGPYEQYF. The CDR3, as DNA: TGCGCCAGCAGCTCACTAGCGGGGGGACCCTACGAGCAGTACTTC. Supplemented by reference TRBV5-1 and TRBJ2-7, the full variable domain reads KAGVTQTPRYLIKTRGQQVTLSCSPISGHRSVSWYQQTPGQGLQFLFEYFSETQRNKGNFPGRFSGRQFSNSRSEMNVSTLELGDSALYLCASSSLAGGPYEQYFGPGTRLTVT.